The text below deals with one T cell receptor (beta chain). This clone appeared a few times. Its target antigen remains unknown. No much larger clone exists at a distance of one base, and base qualities are not known. One collaborating source in Seattle enrolled patients during active infection and followed them longitudinally through the course of disease. Whole blood was collected in K2EDTA tubes by collaborating institutions according to the institutions' own protocols. For TCRbeta analysis, collaborators shipped samples in one of three forms: frozen whole blood, isolated PBMCs, or DNA extracted from either of those sample types. The immunoSEQ Assay, a bias-controlled multiplex PCR, was used to amplify TCRbeta CDR3 regions from genomic DNA. The original pipeline was this. Nucleated cell counts per sample were estimated from amplification of reference gene primers within the assay. To quantify the absolute abundance of each unique TCRbeta CDR3 rearrangement, sequence reads were collapsed and filtered. For each sample, productive Simpson clonality was calculated by taking the square root of Simpson's diversity index across productive rearrangements. Not all clones reach the TCRdb copy of this immuneACCESS table, which keeps in-frame sequences only. Checked studies attribute under half of the gap to unresolved V genes and leave the rest unexplained. That table furnishes V, J and clone size, whereas the DNA furnished D and trimming. Within this sample are some 180,000 clones, with 80% to 90% of them counted one time only. Clones ranked in the top ten supply approximately 10% of the sample.

The sample is drawn from a study of blood T cell repertoires in COVID-19 (dated by TCRdb to about 2020). Regarding the complete study: Samples from collaborators originated in the United States, Italy and Spain and spanned both the acute and convalescent phases of COVID-19. Samples came from the ongoing ImmuneRACE study (first 160 participants) plus 1,254 subjects from 6 global collaborators. HLA class I and class II types, where available, came from metadata supplied by the sample provider rather than from assay-based typing. Deeply sampled blood TCRbeta repertoires from subjects exposed to, actively infected with, or recovered from COVID-19 were included in the dataset. A de-identified subject ID, COVID-19 status, age in years and sex were almost always included in the sample metadata. The prospective study material was composed of cDNA or gDNA derived from T cells, B-cell-depleted T cells, or PBMCs. A freely available public database, intended as a resource for researchers studying the immune response to SARS-CoV-2, is where the repertoires were released. General study outcomes and caveats: The amount of clinical and demographic metadata varied by source and participant and was provided uncurated.

Ends trimmed: V by 0 bases, J by 7 bases; bases unmatched to a gene: 6. The cysteine opens and the phenylalanine closes a CDR3 of 16 amino acids. The retained sequence is limited to the CDR3, 48 bases, with the frame set at the first base. For CDR1 and CDR2, the germline V gene (reference sequence) lists LNHNV and YYDKDF. The sequencing input was peripheral blood. The TCR comes from a middle-aged woman with COVID-19, enrolled during active disease. The rearrangement combines TRBV15 with TRBJ2-1; 10 bases in the junction line up with TRBD2. In nucleotides, the sequence is TGTGCCACCAGCAGAGATCTGACTAGCGGGTTGAATGAGCAGTTCTTC. This encodes CATSRDLTSGLNEQFF.